The 14 T cell receptor beta chains below were found in one sample sequenced in a study of blood T cell repertoires in COVID-19. Assay: immunoSEQ multiplex PCR; the TCRdb copy retains only in-frame clones and omits some. The table has some 98,000 clones, roughly 80% seen once. Material for sequencing was peripheral blood. The receptors were gathered from a human donor in a cohort sampled during active COVID-19.

The V gene is TRBV5-1, the J gene TRBJ1-2; TRBD1 is a possible D gene (6 bases). Germline V CDR1 and CDR2: SGHRS, YFSETQ. The CDR3 contains 13 residues. Trimming removed 4 bases at V and 6 bases at J, with 13 bases between. In nucleotides, the CDR3 is TGCGCCAGCAGCGTACAGGGACGGGATGGCTACACCTTC. Translating gives CASSVQGRDGYTF.

CDR3 residues: CASSFETTGGLGEQYF. The CDR3 DNA reads as TGTGCCAGCAGTTTTGAAACGACAGGGGGCCTAGGCGAGCAGTACTTC. The chain joins TRBV28 to TRBJ2-7, with 10 bases matching TRBD1. Germline assignment: CDR1 MDHEN and CDR2 SYDVKM. After removal of 3 bases from V and 6 bases from J, the junction contained 11 bases not matched to a gene. The CDR3 has 16 residues.

V and J are TRBV10-2 and TRBJ1-1; D is uncertain. The CDR3 spans 14 residues. Germline CDR1 WSHSY, CDR2 SAAADI. Trimming took off 2 bases at V and 5 bases at J, with 12 bases between the two ends. The CDR3 DNA is TGCGCCAGCAGTGAGGCGGAGGGATGGACTGAAGCTTTCTTT. Its translation: CASSEAEGWTEAFF.

The chain carries TRBV11-2 and TRBJ2-2; no reliable D call. Trimming took 2 bases from V and 2 from J, leaving 6 bases between them. The germline CDR1 and CDR2 sequences are SGHAT and FQNNGV. This CDR3 contains 14 residues. The CDR3 DNA reads as TGTGCCAGCAGCTTAAACCTAAACACCGGGGAGCTGTTTTTT. Translation: CASSLNLNTGELFF. The whole variable domain, filled in from reference TRBV11-2 and TRBJ2-2, reads EAGVAQSPRYKIIEKRQSVAFWCNPISGHATLYWYQQILGQGPKLLIQFQNNGVVDDSQLPKDRFSAERLKGVDSTLKIQPAKLEDSAVYLCASSLNLNTGELFFGEGSRLTVL.

This clone was observed once. V gene TRBV5-5 combines with J gene TRBJ2-1; 8 nucleotides agree with TRBD2. The germline gives CDR1 SGHKS, CDR2 YYEKEE (reference sequence). The CDR3 contains 14 residues. V shed 2 bases, J shed 8 bases, and the junction held 6 bases outside the gene matches. The CDR3 DNA is TGTGCCAGCAGCTTACGGACTAGCAGGGATGAGCAGTTCTTC. It translates to CASSLRTSRDEQFF. Together with reference TRBV5-5 and TRBJ2-1, the CDR3 gives the full variable domain: DAGVTQSPTHLIKTRGQQVTLRCSPISGHKSVSWYQQVLGQGPQFIFQYYEKEERGRGNFPDRFSARQFPNYSSELNVNALLLGDSALYLCASSLRTSRDEQFFGPGTRLTVL.

J is TRBJ2-7 and V is TRBV28, with TRBD1 as a possible D gene (7 bases). Germline V gene data show CDR1 as MDHEN and CDR2 as SYDVKM. The CDR3 loop spans 16 amino acids. With 3 bases removed from V and 3 bases from J, the gap between germline ends came to 18 bases. CDR3 DNA: TGTGCCAGCAGTTTCCCTAGGAGGGGGCTTAACTACGAGCAGTACTTC. Residues: CASSFPRRGLNYEQYF.

This chain links TRBV7-2 with TRBJ2-3; TRBD2 might be the D (5 bases). The CDR3 contains 14 residues. Germline assignment: CDR1 SGHTA and CDR2 FQGNSA. V was trimmed by 5 bases and J by 6 bases, leaving 15 bases between them. The DNA for the CDR3 is TGTGCCAGCAGCCCCTCGGGCGGGTGGGATACGCAGTATTTT. It is translated as CASSPSGGWDTQYF.

The chain has TRBV12-3 or TRBV12-4 and TRBJ2-7, with D possibly matching TRBD2 (6 bases). Trimming took 5 bases from V and 2 from J, leaving 7 bases between them. This CDR3 spans 12 amino acids. The CDR3 DNA reads TGTGCCAGCAGTGCGGGGACCTACGAGCAGTACTTC. It yields the protein CASSAGTYEQYF.

In its sample, this clone was seen a few times. The chain links TRBV6-5 to TRBJ2-7, with 7 bases identical to TRBD2. J gave up 2 bases and V 2 bases, and 6 bases lay outside the gene matches. The CDR3 consists of 15 residues. CDR1 is MNHEY and CDR2 is SVGAGI in the germline V gene. For the CDR3, the DNA is TGTGCCAGCAGTTACGGAGTTCTAGCGGCCTACGAGCAGTACTTC. Protein sequence: CASSYGVLAAYEQYF.

On this clone itself: Distinct nucleotide sequences in the sample also encode this CDR3. The genes are TRBV28 and TRBJ1-2, with a possible D match to TRBD1 (6 bases). V shed 11 bases and J shed 8 bases, with 18 bases lying between them. Germline V lookup: CDR1 MDHEN, CDR2 SYDVKM. The CDR3 length is 12 residues. The CDR3 nucleotides read TGTGCCGGGGGGGCCGCTACGGAGGGCTACACCTTC. Protein sequence: CAGGAATEGYTF.

The chain carries TRBV11-1 and TRBJ2-7; 10 bases match TRBD1. V trimming: 5 bases; J trimming: 1 base; junction bases outside the gene matches: 5. CDR1 SGHAT and CDR2 FQDESV come from the germline V gene (reference sequence). There are 15 residues in the CDR3. CDR3 loop: CASSRPGQGSYEQYF. CDR3 nucleotides: TGTGCCAGCAGCCGACCGGGACAGGGGTCCTACGAGCAGTACTTC.

The rearrangement joins TRBV7-9 to TRBJ1-3; D is unclear. The germline V and J ends were trimmed by 7 bases and 1 base, with 8 bases remaining between them. The length of the CDR3 is 13 residues. Germline CDR1 is SEHNR and CDR2 is FQNEAQ (reference sequence). The CDR3 nucleotides are TGTGCCAGCACCTACTCGTCTGGAAACACCATATATTTT. Protein product: CASTYSSGNTIYF.

The chain carries TRBV6-2 or TRBV6-3 and TRBJ2-3, with 7 bases identical to TRBD2. The germline V gene encodes CDR1 MNHEY and CDR2 SVGEGT. The junction had 13 bases not matched to a gene; V was cut back by 5 bases and J by 5 bases. The CDR3 covers 16 residues. The CDR3 reads CASSGMDGLVLDTQYF. The CDR3 DNA follows: TGTGCCAGCAGTGGGATGGACGGACTAGTCTTAGATACGCAGTATTTT.

As concerns this clone: This CDR3 is also generated by other DNA sequences in the sample. The rearrangement uses TRBV4-1 and TRBJ1-1; the D is unclear. CDR1 is MGHRA and CDR2 is YSYEKL in the germline V gene. The V gene lost 1 base and the J gene lost 1 base, with 7 bases spanning the gap. CDR3 length: 14 residues. CDR3: CASSQGPENTEAFF. Written as DNA, the CDR3 is TGCGCCAGCAGCCAAGGTCCAGAGAACACTGAAGCTTTCTTT.